This TCR beta chain was identified during a study of blood T cell repertoires in COVID-19. Germline loops: CDR1 MNHEY, CDR2 SVGEGT. The CDR3 spans 16 residues. V gave up 4 bases and J gave up 5 bases, with 17 bases separating them. TCRdb keeps only in-frame clones here, not all; method: immunoSEQ multiplex PCR. The sample contains about 97,000 clones, around nine tenths of which appear only once. Sequenced input: peripheral blood. The receptor's source is a human donor in a cohort sampled during active COVID-19. The gene calls are TRBV6-2 or TRBV6-3 and TRBJ2-2; the D gene is possibly TRBD2 (6 bases). The chain's CDR3 is CASSSPLALMTGELFF. The DNA for the CDR3 is TGTGCCAGCAGTTCCCCTCTAGCGTTAATGACCGGGGAGCTGTTTTTT.